This entry is about one TCR beta chain. TCRdb independently ran MiXCR on the 5' RACE reads; one entry per CDR3 protein. Of over 60,000 distinct CDR3 sequences in the sample, under 5.5% were seen once. The sample belongs to a study of neurological immune-mediated disorders. The ends lost 7 bases at V and 5 bases at J; junction bases unmatched: 14. From germline, CDR1 is KGHDR and CDR2 SFDVKD. CDR3 size: 17 residues. J is TRBJ2-2 and V is TRBV24-1; 8 nucleotides agree with TRBD2. This receptor was obtained from a woman aged 45 to 65 with multiple sclerosis. Sequences were obtained from PBMCs. The CDR3: CATSAAKPGTSTGELFF. The CDR3 DNA reads TGTGCCACCAGCGCCGCAAAACCCGGGACTAGTACCGGGGAGCTGTTTTTT.